These 31 T cell receptor beta chains originate from one sample sequenced in a study of control samples from healthy donors and cancer patients. Assay: immunoSEQ multiplex PCR; the TCRdb copy retains only in-frame clones and omits some. The sample consists of 120,000 to 150,000 clones, 75% to 95% of them appearing once. The specimen sequenced was blood. Receptors originate from a man between 18 and 35 years old in good health.

This chain uses TRBV9 with TRBJ2-3, with a possible D match to TRBD2 (5 bases). V lost 3 bases and J lost 5, with 16 bases in between. The CDR3 runs to 15 residues. Germline lookup yields CDR1 SGDLS and CDR2 YYNGEE. CDR3 DNA sequence: TGTGCCAGCAGCGCGGACTCTCCCATGAGAGATACGCAGTATTTT. Protein product: CASSADSPMRDTQYF.

The chain employs TRBV5-1 and TRBJ2-1; D is possibly TRBD2 (5 bases). CDR3 length: 14 residues. CDR1 SGHRS and CDR2 YFSETQ come from the germline V gene. V was pared by 1 base and J by 5 bases, with 10 bases between. The DNA of the CDR3 is TGCGCCAGCAGCTTGCGGGGTGGGGACAATGAGCAGTTCTTC. It is translated as CASSLRGGDNEQFF.

The CDR3 region has the DNA TGTGCCAGCAGTGAAGCTCTCAGGGGTAGGGGCTACACCTTC. This gives the protein CASSEALRGRGYTF. The chain is built from TRBV6-1 and TRBJ1-2; maybe TRBD1 (6 bases). The V and J ends lost 0 bases and 8 bases respectively, with 13 bases between them. Germline CDR1 is MNHNS and CDR2 is SASEGT. The CDR3 contains 14 residues.

This clone was seen a few times. The chain combines TRBV4-1 with TRBJ1-4; D remains unclear. Trimming pared 1 base from V and 5 bases from J, leaving 11 bases between. Looked up from germline, CDR1 is MGHRA and CDR2 is YSYEKL. CDR3 length: 15 residues. The CDR3, as DNA: TGCGCCAGCAGCCAAGCAGGACCTCCGAATGAAAAACTGTTTTTT. Translating gives CASSQAGPPNEKLFF.

The chain is built from TRBV29-1 and TRBJ1-1; 7 positions agree with TRBD1. The CDR3 runs to 13 residues. With 7 bases clipped from V and 6 bases from J, the junction kept 11 bases outside the gene matches. Germline V gene lookup returns CDR1 SQVTM and CDR2 ANQGSEA. CDR3 sequence reads: CSGGGTDPPEAFF. Here the CDR3 DNA reads TGCAGCGGCGGCGGGACAGATCCCCCTGAAGCTTTCTTT. The entire variable domain, with the rest obtained from reference TRBV29-1 and TRBJ1-1, is as follows: SAVISQKPSRDICQRGTSLTIQCQVDSQVTMMFWYRQQPGQSLTLIATANQGSEATYESGFVIDKFPISRPNLTFSTLTVSNMSPEDSSIYLCSGGGTDPPEAFFGQGTRLTVV.

The CDR3 here is CASSWGQGAPGNTIYF. In nucleotides, the CDR3 is TGTGCCAGCAGTTGGGGACAGGGGGCGCCTGGAAACACCATATATTTT. The chain couples TRBV6-5 to TRBJ1-3, with TRBD1 identical over 12 bases. The CDR3 sequence is 16 residues long. V shed 4 bases and J 2 bases; nucleotides not matched to a gene: 3. The germline gives CDR1 MNHEY, CDR2 SVGAGI.

The chain recombines TRBV6-5 with TRBJ1-2; the match to TRBD1 covers 8 bases. The CDR3 has 14 amino acids. The ends lost 4 bases at V and 4 bases at J; junction bases unmatched: 5. Germline V gene lookup returns CDR1 MNHEY and CDR2 SVGAGI. CDR3 bases: TGTGCCAGCAGTTCGGACAGGGCGCCCTATGGCTACACCTTC. Translated: CASSSDRAPYGYTF.

The rearrangement links TRBV7-9 to TRBJ2-2; 7 bases are a match to TRBD1. V lost 3 bases and J lost 7; bases outside the gene matches: 2. Germline V CDR1 and CDR2: SEHNR, FQNEAQ (reference sequence). CDR3 length: 13 residues. The CDR3 sequence is CASSLTGYGELFF. In DNA form, the CDR3 reads TGTGCCAGCAGCTTGACAGGGTACGGGGAGCTGTTTTTT.

The CDR3 spells CASSARLRDLYKRGYTF. The CDR3 nucleotides read TGTGCCAGCAGTGCCCGTTTGAGGGACCTATACAAGCGAGGCTACACCTTC. The chain combines TRBV28 with TRBJ1-2, with D possibly TRBD1 on 5 matching bases. Per the germline V gene, CDR1 is MDHEN and CDR2 is SYDVKM. This CDR3 has 17 residues. V shed 5 bases and J shed 8 bases, with 27 bases lying between them.

The chain carries TRBV28 and TRBJ1-1; D is ambiguous. Germline loops: CDR1 MDHEN, CDR2 SYDVKM. V dropped 11 bases and J dropped 0 bases, with 13 bases sitting between them. The CDR3 contains 13 residues. In nucleotides, the CDR3 is TGTGCCTGGAGAAACGGATTGAACACTGAAGCTTTCTTT. It codes for CAWRNGLNTEAFF.

The gene calls are TRBV4-1 and TRBJ2-3, with a possible D match to TRBD1 (5 bases). CDR3 length equals 17 residues. Trimming took 4 bases from V and 2 from J, leaving 19 bases between them. Germline V gene lookup returns CDR1 MGHRA and CDR2 YSYEKL. CDR3 residues: CASSPFDFGHDTDTQYF. The CDR3 DNA follows: TGCGCCAGCAGCCCCTTCGACTTCGGACACGACACAGATACGCAGTATTTT.

The CDR3 sequence: CASSSSGTAAGGYTF. DNA for the CDR3: TGTGCCAGCAGCTCCTCGGGGACAGCTGCTGGTGGCTACACCTTC. The gene calls are TRBV11-2 and TRBJ1-2; 7 bases match TRBD1. The germline V gene has CDR1 SGHAT and CDR2 FQNNGV. J was trimmed by 7 bases and V by 4 bases; bases with no gene match: 12. CDR3 length: 15 amino acids.

V and J are TRBV30 and TRBJ1-2; D is undetermined. V was trimmed by 2 bases and J by 5 bases, leaving 6 bases between them. The CDR3 contains 11 residues. The germline CDR1 and CDR2 sequences are GTSNPN and SVGIG (reference sequence). The CDR3 here is CAWSNQYGYTF. The CDR3 DNA reads TGTGCCTGGAGTAACCAATATGGCTACACCTTC.

The V and J genes are TRBV7-3 and TRBJ2-5; TRBD1 aligns across 7 bases. V lost 6 bases to trimming and J lost 2 bases; unmatched junction nucleotides: 15. Germline V CDR1 and CDR2: SGHTA, FQGTGA. The CDR3 length is 17 residues. The CDR3 sequence is CASRRPRTGVSQETQYF. In nucleotides, the CDR3 is TGTGCCAGCAGGCGGCCCCGCACAGGGGTTTCGCAAGAGACCCAGTACTTC.

CDR3 sequence (DNA): TGTGCCAGCAGGTTAAGGGCAGGTCCTTCCTACGAGCAGTACTTC. Translating gives CASRLRAGPSYEQYF. This chain uses TRBV6-5 with TRBJ2-7; D is ambiguous. The CDR3 length is 15 residues. V was pared by 6 bases and J by 1 base, with 16 bases between. From germline, CDR1 is MNHEY and CDR2 SVGAGI.

As for this clone: The junction departs from germline at one end; a sequencing error may be responsible. This chain connects TRBV15 to TRBJ1-2, with 11 positions matching TRBD1. The CDR3 contains 13 residues. The germline gives CDR1 LNHNV, CDR2 YYDKDF (reference sequence). The CDR3 loop reads CATSRGPRTGGVF. In DNA, the CDR3 is TGTGCCACCAGCAGAGGCCCTAGGACAGGGGGCGTCTTC.

The genes are TRBV5-1 and TRBJ2-3, with 9 bases matching TRBD2. Losses at the gene ends were 1 base for V and 1 base for J; bases not matched to a gene: 4. Germline-derived CDR1 and CDR2 are SGHRS and YFSETQ. This CDR3 has 16 residues. In nucleotides, the CDR3 is TGCGCCAGCAGCTTGAGAGCGGGGGGCGGCACAGATACGCAGTATTTT. Its translation: CASSLRAGGGTDTQYF.

The chain has TRBV5-1 and TRBJ2-1; 7 positions match TRBD1. The CDR3 runs to 15 residues. V lost 4 bases, J lost 1 base, and 5 bases stayed unmatched. Germline V gene lookup returns CDR1 SGHRS and CDR2 YFSETQ. CDR3 coding DNA: TGCGCCAGCAGCGGAACAGGGGAGTCCTACAATGAGCAGTTCTTC. Translated: CASSGTGESYNEQFF.

CDR3: CSARAGGEQYF. The CDR3 coding sequence is TGCAGTGCTAGAGCTGGGGGAGAGCAGTACTTC. The chain combines TRBV20-1 with TRBJ2-7; D may correspond to TRBD1 or TRBD2 (5 bases each). Germline V CDR1 and CDR2: DFQATT, SNEGSKA (reference sequence). V was pared by 1 base and J by 7 bases, with 8 bases between. The CDR3 extends over 11 amino acids.

V and J are TRBV3-1 (or the pseudogene TRBV3-2) and TRBJ2-5; 9 nucleotides agree with TRBD1. V dropped 2 bases and J dropped 6; count of bases not matched to a gene: 4. CDR1 is LGHDT and CDR2 is YNNKEL in the germline V gene (reference sequence). The CDR3 is 14 amino acids. The CDR3 loop is CASSQQQGAKTQYF. DNA for the CDR3: TGTGCCAGCAGCCAACAACAGGGGGCGAAGACCCAGTACTTC.

V is TRBV14 and J is TRBJ1-2, with D hard to call. V lost 1 base, J lost 1 base, and 13 bases lay in between. Germline-derived CDR1 and CDR2 are SGHDN and FVKESK. This CDR3 contains 16 residues. The CDR3 coding sequence is TGTGCCAGCAGCCAAGGCCCGTTCGGTGATAACTATGGCTACACCTTC. It is translated as CASSQGPFGDNYGYTF.

The chain carries TRBV6-5 and TRBJ1-4; D might be TRBD1 (5 bases). Germline V lookup: CDR1 MNHEY, CDR2 SVGAGI. Trimming shortened V by 3 bases and J by 8 bases, and 16 bases separated the two germline ends. This CDR3 has 15 residues. CDR3 amino acids: CASSYKSGGREKLFF. Written as DNA, the CDR3 is TGTGCCAGCAGTTATAAGTCGGGGGGGAGGGAAAAACTGTTTTTT.

The count of this clone is one. The chain employs TRBV10-3 and TRBJ2-2; TRBD2 aligns across 12 bases. The J segment lost 1 base and the V segment lost 5 bases, leaving 2 bases of the junction unmatched. Per the germline V gene, CDR1 is ENHRY and CDR2 is SYGVKD. This CDR3 spans 16 amino acids. The CDR3 spells CAISPSGGVNTGELFF. CDR3 nucleotides: TGTGCCATCAGTCCTAGCGGGGGGGTGAACACCGGGGAGCTGTTTTTT.

This clone has more than one count but fewer than ten. The chain combines TRBV5-6 with TRBJ1-6, with 7 positions matching TRBD1. The CDR3 has 14 residues. Per the germline V gene, CDR1 is SGHDT and CDR2 is YYEEEE. Trimming cost V 2 bases and J 9 bases; bases outside gene matches: 5. CDR3 loop: CASSFRGGISPLHF. The CDR3 DNA follows: TGTGCCAGCAGCTTCAGGGGGGGGATTTCACCCCTCCACTTT.

The chain is built from TRBV18 and TRBJ1-3; D uncertain. Germline V lookup: CDR1 KGHSH, CDR2 LQKENI. The V and J ends lost 4 bases and 7 bases respectively, with 14 bases between them. The CDR3 consists of 14 residues. The CDR3 bases are TGTGCCAGCTCACAATCAGGTGTGGCGAACACCATATATTTT. Encoded protein: CASSQSGVANTIYF.

The chain has TRBV27 and TRBJ1-4; D possibly corresponds to TRBD1 (5 bases). Germline assignment: CDR1 MNHEY and CDR2 SMNVEV (reference sequence). Trimming pared 5 bases from V and 0 bases from J, leaving 16 bases between. The CDR3 spans 17 residues. The CDR3 is CASSKTGQGATNEKLFF. The CDR3 DNA reads TGTGCCAGCAGTAAGACCGGGCAGGGAGCAACTAATGAAAAACTGTTTTTT.

This rearrangement joins TRBV5-1 to TRBJ1-2, with D maybe TRBD1 (6 bases). The CDR3 loop spans 18 amino acids. The germline gives CDR1 SGHRS, CDR2 YFSETQ. The V end was cut by 0 bases, the J end by 0 bases, with 18 bases between. CDR3 bases: TGCGCCAGCAGCTTGGGCACCGGGACAAGGTCTACTAACTATGGCTACACCTTC. It translates to CASSLGTGTRSTNYGYTF.

The chain has TRBV11-3 and TRBJ2-7, with 8 nucleotides matching TRBD1. The germline V gene has CDR1 SGHNT and CDR2 YENEEA. CDR3 length equals 15 residues. Trimming took 3 bases from V and 4 from J; bases not matched to a gene: 8. The CDR3 loop reads CASSFGQGAGYEQYF. CDR3 DNA sequence: TGTGCCAGCAGCTTCGGGCAGGGGGCTGGGTACGAGCAGTACTTC.

The chain recombines TRBV12-3 or TRBV12-4 with TRBJ1-6; 8 bases align to TRBD1. This CDR3 spans 13 amino acids. With 7 bases clipped from V and 13 bases from J, the junction kept 9 bases outside the gene matches. The CDR3 sequence: CASTSTRGLPLHF. Here the CDR3 DNA reads TGTGCCAGCACGTCGACCAGGGGGCTCCCCCTCCACTTT.

This chain joins TRBV19 and TRBJ1-1; TRBD1 is a possible D gene (6 bases). V was pared by 0 bases and J by 0 bases, with 8 bases between. From germline, CDR1 is LNHDA and CDR2 SQIVND (reference sequence). CDR3 length: 15 residues. The CDR3 reads CASSIEAGVNTEAFF. The CDR3 DNA sequence: TGTGCCAGTAGTATAGAGGCAGGGGTGAACACTGAAGCTTTCTTT.

The chain couples TRBV7-9 to TRBJ2-6; 8 bases agree with TRBD1. The CDR3 is made up of 19 amino acids. Germline assignment: CDR1 SEHNR and CDR2 FQNEAQ (reference sequence). Unmatched junction bases numbered 13, after V lost 4 bases and J lost 2 bases. Written as DNA, the CDR3 is TGTGCCAGCAGCTCATCCGCCGGGACAGGTGAAGCTGGGGCCAACGTCCTGACTTTC. Its translation: CASSSSAGTGEAGANVLTF. Looking up the rest from reference TRBV7-9 and TRBJ2-6 gives the full variable domain: DTGVSQNPRHKITKRGQNVTFRCDPISEHNRLYWYRQTLGQGPEFLTYFQNEAQLEKSRLLSDRFSAERPKGSFSTLEIQRTEQGDSAMYLCASSSSAGTGEAGANVLTFGAGSRLTVL.